The 15 T cell receptor beta chains in this list originate from one sample, sequenced in a study of blood T cell repertoires in COVID-19. Libraries were prepared by immunoSEQ multiplex PCR; TCRdb keeps only in-frame clonotypes and omits some of them. This table holds some 150,000 clones, roughly 90% found once. What was sequenced was peripheral blood. Receptors were obtained from an older woman with active or convalescent COVID-19.

The chain joins TRBV2 to TRBJ1-5; D uncertain. In germline, CDR1 is SNHLY, CDR2 FYNNEI. This CDR3 comprises 14 residues. V dropped 4 bases and J dropped 0 bases, with 7 bases sitting between them. CDR3: CASSGHVSNQPQHF. The CDR3 DNA reads as TGTGCCAGCAGTGGACACGTTAGCAATCAGCCCCAGCATTTT. The full variable domain, rest sourced from reference TRBV2 and TRBJ1-5, is EPEVTQTPSHQVTQMGQEVILRCVPISNHLYFYWYRQILGQKVEFLVSFYNNEISEKSEIFDDQFSVERPDGSNFTLKIRSTKLEDSAMYFCASSGHVSNQPQHFGDGTRLSIL.

This chain joins TRBV5-1 and TRBJ2-5; the D is unclear. The ends were cut back, 0 bases at V and 0 bases at J, with 12 bases in the middle. Germline CDR1 SGHRS, CDR2 YFSETQ. The CDR3 sequence is 16 residues long. Here the CDR3 reads CASSLGGDSYQETQYF. The CDR3 region has the DNA TGCGCCAGCAGCTTGGGAGGAGACTCGTACCAAGAGACCCAGTACTTC.

The chain links TRBV18 to TRBJ2-5, with a tentative D call TRBD2 (5 bases). CDR1 and CDR2 from the germline V gene are KGHSH and LQKENI. This CDR3 comprises 14 residues. Trimming left V 4 bases short and J 2 bases short, with 11 bases between. The CDR3 reads CASSLGLAQETQYF. The CDR3 coding sequence is TGTGCCAGCTCACTCGGACTGGCACAAGAGACCCAGTACTTC.

This chain connects TRBV7-2 to TRBJ2-1; D may be TRBD1 (7 bases). The CDR3 sequence is 16 residues long. V lost 1 base and J lost 7, with 17 bases in between. Germline V lookup: CDR1 SGHTA, CDR2 FQGNSA. The CDR3 reads CASSLVHGRGDNEQFF. CDR3 nucleotides: TGTGCCAGCAGCTTAGTGCATGGCAGGGGGGATAATGAGCAGTTCTTC.

The V call is TRBV6-1, the J call TRBJ2-2; tentative D call: TRBD2 (5 bases). The V gene lost 3 bases and the J gene lost 6 bases, with 11 bases spanning the gap. The CDR3 has 14 amino acids. The V gene's germline CDR1 is MNHNS and CDR2 SASEGT. CDR3: CASSDTHGAGELFF. The CDR3 nucleotides are TGTGCCAGCAGTGACACCCACGGGGCCGGGGAGCTGTTTTTT.

The rearrangement joins TRBV10-3 to TRBJ2-7; TRBD1 agrees at 7 bases. Losses at the gene ends were 6 bases for V and 1 base for J; bases not matched to a gene: 6. Looked up from germline, CDR1 is ENHRY and CDR2 is SYGVKD. This CDR3 comprises 14 residues. For the CDR3, the DNA is TGTGCCATCAGCGCTCCGGGACAGTCCTACGAGCAGTACTTC. Its protein product is CAISAPGQSYEQYF.

CDR3 in DNA: TGTGCCACCAGCACCCGTAGTTCTAATGAAAAACTGTTTTTT. This gives the protein CATSTRSSNEKLFF. The chain employs TRBV15 and TRBJ1-4; D is undetermined. Trimming cost V 4 bases and J 3 bases, with 9 bases left between them. The germline V gene has CDR1 LNHNV and CDR2 YYDKDF (reference sequence). This CDR3 is 14 amino acids long.

The chain joins TRBV3-1 (or the pseudogene TRBV3-2) to TRBJ2-1, with 8 bases fitting TRBD1. The CDR3 runs to 16 residues. CDR1 and CDR2 from the germline V gene are LGHDT and YNNKEL (reference sequence). The V gene end was trimmed by 6 bases and the J gene end by 9 bases; junction bases not matched to a gene: 16. The CDR3 sequence: CASSRGQGPIYCEQFF. The CDR3 DNA follows: TGTGCCAGCAGTCGAGGACAGGGTCCCATTTATTGTGAGCAGTTCTTC.

CDR3 sequence reads: CASSVEWGAGELFF. Written as DNA, the CDR3 is TGTGCCAGCAGCGTAGAATGGGGGGCCGGGGAGCTGTTTTTT. This chain uses TRBV9 with TRBJ2-2; TRBD2 might be the D (6 bases). The length of the CDR3 is 14 residues. Looked up from germline, CDR1 is SGDLS and CDR2 is YYNGEE. Trimming shortened V by 0 bases and J by 6 bases, and 9 bases separated the two germline ends. Filled out from reference TRBV9 and TRBJ2-2, the complete variable domain reads DSGVTQTPKHLITATGQRVTLRCSPRSGDLSVYWYQQSLDQGLQFLIQYYNGEERAKGNILERFSAQQFPDLHSELNLSSLELGDSALYFCASSVEWGAGELFFGEGSRLTVL.

This chain joins TRBV2 and TRBJ1-5; D gene uncertain. The CDR3 length is 16 residues. Per the germline V gene, CDR1 is SNHLY and CDR2 is FYNNEI. The V and J ends lost 3 bases and 0 bases respectively, with 12 bases between them. The CDR3 loop is CASSESGELSNQPQHF. CDR3 sequence (DNA): TGTGCCAGCAGTGAGTCGGGTGAGCTTAGCAATCAGCCCCAGCATTTT.

This clone was found once. V is TRBV5-1 and J is TRBJ2-1; 9 nucleotides agree with TRBD2. The germline V gene has CDR1 SGHRS and CDR2 YFSETQ. The V segment lost 0 bases and the J segment 0 bases; nucleotides outside the gene matches: 4. CDR3 length: 17 residues. CDR3: CASSLGGSGSSYNEQFF. DNA for the CDR3: TGCGCCAGCAGCTTGGGAGGTAGCGGGAGCTCCTACAATGAGCAGTTCTTC.

The chain recombines TRBV5-1 with TRBJ2-2; TRBD2 is a possible D gene (6 bases). V lost 4 bases to trimming and J lost 0 bases, with 16 bases between them. Germline V gene lookup returns CDR1 SGHRS and CDR2 YFSETQ. The CDR3 spans 17 residues. Here the CDR3 DNA reads TGCGCCAGCAGCCGACGCCGGGACTCTACGAACACCGGGGAGCTGTTTTTT. As protein: CASSRRRDSTNTGELFF.

The chain combines TRBV19 with TRBJ2-1, with 12 bases fitting TRBD2. The CDR3 spans 15 residues. Germline assignment: CDR1 LNHDA and CDR2 SQIVND (reference sequence). V was pared by 5 bases and J by 4 bases, with 3 bases of the junction left unmatched. This CDR3 is CASSPGLAGYNEQFF. The CDR3 DNA sequence: TGTGCCAGTAGTCCTGGACTAGCGGGATACAATGAGCAGTTCTTC.

The chain has TRBV15 and TRBJ2-7, with TRBD1 identical over 7 bases. The CDR3 is made up of 16 amino acids. V was clipped by 1 base and J by 1 base; unmatched bases: 7. Looked up from germline, CDR1 is LNHNV and CDR2 is YYDKDF (reference sequence). DNA of the CDR3: TGTGCCACCAGCAGAGTCAAGGGGGCCGGTTCCTACGAGCAGTACTTC. Its protein is CATSRVKGAGSYEQYF.

The V and J genes are TRBV5-6 and TRBJ1-5; no clear D gene. This CDR3 region has 14 residues. V shed 2 bases and J shed 3 bases, with 9 bases lying between them. Germline V gene lookup returns CDR1 SGHDT and CDR2 YYEEEE. CDR3 in amino acids: CASSLLGPNQPQHF. CDR3 nucleotide sequence: TGTGCCAGCAGCTTACTAGGACCCAATCAGCCCCAGCATTTT.